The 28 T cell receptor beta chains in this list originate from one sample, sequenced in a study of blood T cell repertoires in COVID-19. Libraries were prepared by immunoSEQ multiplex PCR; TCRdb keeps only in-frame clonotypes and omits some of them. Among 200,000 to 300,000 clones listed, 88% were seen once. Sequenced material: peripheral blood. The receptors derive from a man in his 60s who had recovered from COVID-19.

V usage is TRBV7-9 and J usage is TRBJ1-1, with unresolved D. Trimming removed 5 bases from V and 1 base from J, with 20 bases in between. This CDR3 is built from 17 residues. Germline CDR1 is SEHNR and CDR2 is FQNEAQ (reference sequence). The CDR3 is CASSTNFPGSQNTEAFF. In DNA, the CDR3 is TGTGCCAGCAGCACAAACTTTCCGGGGAGTCAGAACACTGAAGCTTTCTTT.

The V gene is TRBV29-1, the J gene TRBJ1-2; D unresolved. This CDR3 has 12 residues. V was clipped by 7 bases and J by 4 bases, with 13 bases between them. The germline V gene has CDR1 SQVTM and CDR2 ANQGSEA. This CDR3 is CSAAGASYGYTF. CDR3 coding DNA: TGCAGCGCCGCCGGTGCTAGCTATGGCTACACCTTC.

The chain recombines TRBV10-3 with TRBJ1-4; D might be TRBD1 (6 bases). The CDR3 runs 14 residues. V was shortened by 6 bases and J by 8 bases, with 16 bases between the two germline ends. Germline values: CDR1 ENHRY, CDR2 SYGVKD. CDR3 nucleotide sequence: TGTGCCATCAGACGGGACATGGTGTCAGAAAAACTGTTTTTT. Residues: CAIRRDMVSEKLFF.

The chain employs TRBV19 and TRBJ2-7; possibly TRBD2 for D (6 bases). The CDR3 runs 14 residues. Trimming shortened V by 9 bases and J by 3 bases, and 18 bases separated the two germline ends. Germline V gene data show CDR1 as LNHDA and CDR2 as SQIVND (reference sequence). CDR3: CASSPLAMVYEQYF. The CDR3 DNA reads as TGTGCCAGCTCACCCCTAGCGATGGTCTACGAGCAGTACTTC.

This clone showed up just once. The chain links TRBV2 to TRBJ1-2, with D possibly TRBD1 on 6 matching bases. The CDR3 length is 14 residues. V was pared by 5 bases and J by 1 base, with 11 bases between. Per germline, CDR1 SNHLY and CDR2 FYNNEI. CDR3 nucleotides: TGTGCCAGCAGTAAGGACAGCTATAACTATGGCTACACCTTC. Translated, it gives CASSKDSYNYGYTF.

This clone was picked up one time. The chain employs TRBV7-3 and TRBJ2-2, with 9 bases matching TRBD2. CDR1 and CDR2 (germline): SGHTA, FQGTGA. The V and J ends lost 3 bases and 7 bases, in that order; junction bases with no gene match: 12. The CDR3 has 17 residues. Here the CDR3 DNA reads TGTGCCAGCAGCTTTGGGCCCGCGGGGGGGCCCAACGGGGAGCTGTTTTTT. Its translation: CASSFGPAGGPNGELFF.

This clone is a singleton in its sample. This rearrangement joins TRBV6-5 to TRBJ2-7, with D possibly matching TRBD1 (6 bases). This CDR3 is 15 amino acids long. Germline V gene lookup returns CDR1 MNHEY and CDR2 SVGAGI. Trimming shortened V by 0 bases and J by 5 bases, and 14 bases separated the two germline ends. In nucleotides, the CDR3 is TGTGCCAGCAGTTACTCGACACAGGGACGGAACGAGCAGTACTTC. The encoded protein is CASSYSTQGRNEQYF.

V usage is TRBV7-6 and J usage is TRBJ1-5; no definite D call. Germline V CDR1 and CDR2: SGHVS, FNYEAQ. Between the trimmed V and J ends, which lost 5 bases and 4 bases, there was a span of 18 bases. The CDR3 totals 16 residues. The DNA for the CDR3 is TGTGCCAGCAGCCTAGATAACCGGGTCCCAAATCAGCCCCAGCATTTT. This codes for CASSLDNRVPNQPQHF. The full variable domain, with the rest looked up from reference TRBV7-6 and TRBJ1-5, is GAGVSQSPRYKVTKRGQDVALRCDPISGHVSLYWYRQALGQGPEFLTYFNYEAQQDKSGLPNDRFSAERPEGSISTLTIQRTEQRDSAMYRCASSLDNRVPNQPQHFGDGTRLSIL.

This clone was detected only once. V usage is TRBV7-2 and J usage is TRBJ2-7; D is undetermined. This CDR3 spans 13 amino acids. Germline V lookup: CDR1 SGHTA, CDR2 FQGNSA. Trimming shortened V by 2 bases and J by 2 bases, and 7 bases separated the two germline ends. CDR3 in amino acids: CASSLRRTYEQYF. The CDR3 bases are TGTGCCAGCAGCTTACGCAGGACCTACGAGCAGTACTTC. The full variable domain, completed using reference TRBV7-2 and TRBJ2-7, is GAGVSQSPSNKVTEKGKDVELRCDPISGHTALYWYRQSLGQGLEFLIYFQGNSAPDKSGLPSDRFSAERTGGSVSTLTIQRTQQEDSAVYLCASSLRRTYEQYFGPGTRLTVT.

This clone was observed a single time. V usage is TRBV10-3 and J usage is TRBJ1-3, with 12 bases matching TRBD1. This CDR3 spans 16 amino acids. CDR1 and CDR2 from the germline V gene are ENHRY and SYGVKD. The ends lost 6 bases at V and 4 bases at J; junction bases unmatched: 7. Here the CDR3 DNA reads TGTGCCATCAGGGGGACAGGGGGCGCTTACGGAAACACCATATATTTT. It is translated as CAIRGTGGAYGNTIYF.

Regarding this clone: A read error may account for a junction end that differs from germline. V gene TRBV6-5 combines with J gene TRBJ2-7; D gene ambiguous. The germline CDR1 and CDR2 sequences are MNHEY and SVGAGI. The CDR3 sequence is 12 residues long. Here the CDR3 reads CASSPDFYGQYF. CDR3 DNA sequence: TGTGCCAGCAGTCCCGACTTCTACGGGCAGTACTTC.

The CDR3 DNA is TGTGCCAGCAGCAGAGGGAGTCCAGGCTATGGCTACACCTTC. Protein: CASSRGSPGYGYTF. The rearrangement links TRBV5-5 to TRBJ1-2; D gene ambiguous. The CDR3 has 14 residues. The germline V and J ends were trimmed by 4 bases and 4 bases, with 14 bases remaining between them. CDR1 and CDR2 (germline): SGHKS, YYEKEE (reference sequence). The complete variable domain, with remaining parts taken from reference TRBV5-5 and TRBJ1-2, reads DAGVTQSPTHLIKTRGQQVTLRCSPISGHKSVSWYQQVLGQGPQFIFQYYEKEERGRGNFPDRFSARQFPNYSSELNVNALLLGDSALYLCASSRGSPGYGYTFGSGTRLTVV.

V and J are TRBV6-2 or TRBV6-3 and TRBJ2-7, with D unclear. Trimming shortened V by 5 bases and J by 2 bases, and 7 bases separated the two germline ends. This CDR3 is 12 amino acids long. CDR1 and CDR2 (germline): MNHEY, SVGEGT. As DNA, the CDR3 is TGTGCCAGCAGTATCACAGCCTACGAGCAGTACTTC. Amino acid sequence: CASSITAYEQYF.

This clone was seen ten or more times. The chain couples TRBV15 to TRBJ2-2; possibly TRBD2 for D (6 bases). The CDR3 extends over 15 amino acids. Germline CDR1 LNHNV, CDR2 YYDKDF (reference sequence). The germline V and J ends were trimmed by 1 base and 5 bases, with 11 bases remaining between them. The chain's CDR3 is CATSRARGSTGELFF. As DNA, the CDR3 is TGTGCCACCAGCAGAGCCCGGGGGTCTACCGGGGAGCTGTTTTTT.

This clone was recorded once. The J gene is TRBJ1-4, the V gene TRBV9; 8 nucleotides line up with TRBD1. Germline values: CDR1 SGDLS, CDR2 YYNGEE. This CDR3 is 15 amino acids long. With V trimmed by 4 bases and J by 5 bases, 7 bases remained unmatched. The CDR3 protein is CASSLRQGRNEKLFF. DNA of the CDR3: TGTGCCAGCAGCCTCAGACAGGGGAGAAATGAAAAACTGTTTTTT.

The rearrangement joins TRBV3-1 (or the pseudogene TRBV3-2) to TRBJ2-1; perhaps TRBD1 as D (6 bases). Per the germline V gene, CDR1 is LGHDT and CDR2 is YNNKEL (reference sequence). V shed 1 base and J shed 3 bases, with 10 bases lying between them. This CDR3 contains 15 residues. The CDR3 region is CASSQGQALYNEQFF. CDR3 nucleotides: TGTGCCAGCAGCCAAGGACAGGCACTCTACAATGAGCAGTTCTTC.

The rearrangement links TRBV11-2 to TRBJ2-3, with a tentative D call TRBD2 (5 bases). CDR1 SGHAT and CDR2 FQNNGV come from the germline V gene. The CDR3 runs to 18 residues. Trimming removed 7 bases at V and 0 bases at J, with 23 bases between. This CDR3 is CASNSDTRNGESTDTQYF. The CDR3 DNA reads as TGTGCCAGCAACTCCGATACACGGAACGGGGAAAGCACAGATACGCAGTATTTT. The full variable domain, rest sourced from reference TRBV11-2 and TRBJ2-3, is EAGVAQSPRYKIIEKRQSVAFWCNPISGHATLYWYQQILGQGPKLLIQFQNNGVVDDSQLPKDRFSAERLKGVDSTLKIQPAKLEDSAVYLCASNSDTRNGESTDTQYFGPGTRLTVL.

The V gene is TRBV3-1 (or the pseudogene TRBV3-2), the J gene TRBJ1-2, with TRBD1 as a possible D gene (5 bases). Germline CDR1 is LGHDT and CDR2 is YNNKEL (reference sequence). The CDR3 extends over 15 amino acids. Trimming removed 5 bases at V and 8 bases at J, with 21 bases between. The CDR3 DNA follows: TGTGCCAGCAGCACACATTGGGGCAGGGAACTAGGCTACACCTTC. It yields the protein CASSTHWGRELGYTF.

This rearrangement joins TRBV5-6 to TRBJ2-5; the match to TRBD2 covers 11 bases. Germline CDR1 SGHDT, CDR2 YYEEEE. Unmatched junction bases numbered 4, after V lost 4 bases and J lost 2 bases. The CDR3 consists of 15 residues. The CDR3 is CASSTLAGGQETQYF. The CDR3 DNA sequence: TGTGCCAGCAGCACGTTAGCGGGGGGGCAAGAGACCCAGTACTTC.

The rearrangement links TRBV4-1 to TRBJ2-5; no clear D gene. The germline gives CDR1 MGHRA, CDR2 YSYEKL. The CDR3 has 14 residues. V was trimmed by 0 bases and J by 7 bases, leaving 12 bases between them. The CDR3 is CASSQDWALATQYF. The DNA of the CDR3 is TGCGCCAGCAGCCAAGATTGGGCTCTCGCGACCCAGTACTTC.

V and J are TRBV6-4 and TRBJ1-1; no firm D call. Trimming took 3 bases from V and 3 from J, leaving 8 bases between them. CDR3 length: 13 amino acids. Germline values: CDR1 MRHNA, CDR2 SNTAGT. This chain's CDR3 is CASSEAEYTEAFF. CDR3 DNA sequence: TGTGCCAGCAGTGAAGCGGAGTACACTGAAGCTTTCTTT.

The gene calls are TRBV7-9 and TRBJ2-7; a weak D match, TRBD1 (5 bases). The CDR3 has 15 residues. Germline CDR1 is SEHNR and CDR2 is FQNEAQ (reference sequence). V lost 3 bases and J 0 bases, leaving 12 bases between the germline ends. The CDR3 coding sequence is TGTGCCAGCAGCTTTCTGGGGCAGTACTCCTACGAGCAGTACTTC. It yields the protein CASSFLGQYSYEQYF.

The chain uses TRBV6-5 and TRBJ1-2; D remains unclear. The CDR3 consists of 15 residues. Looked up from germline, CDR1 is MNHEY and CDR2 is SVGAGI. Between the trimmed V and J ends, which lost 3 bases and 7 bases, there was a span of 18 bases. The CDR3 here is CASSYSRRRVGGYTF. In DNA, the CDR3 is TGTGCCAGCAGTTATTCGCGGCGTCGAGTTGGTGGCTACACCTTC.

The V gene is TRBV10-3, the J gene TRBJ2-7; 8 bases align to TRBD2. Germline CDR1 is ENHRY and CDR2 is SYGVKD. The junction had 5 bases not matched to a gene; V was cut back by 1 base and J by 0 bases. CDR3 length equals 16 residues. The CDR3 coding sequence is TGTGCCATCAGTGAGTTAGAGCGGGGGAGCTCCTACGAGCAGTACTTC. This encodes CAISELERGSSYEQYF.

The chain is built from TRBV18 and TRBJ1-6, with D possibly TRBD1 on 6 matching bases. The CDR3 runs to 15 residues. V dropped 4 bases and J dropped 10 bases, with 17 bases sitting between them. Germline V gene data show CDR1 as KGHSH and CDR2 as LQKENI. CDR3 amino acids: CASSLKDGGPSPLHF. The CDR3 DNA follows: TGTGCCAGCTCACTCAAGGACGGGGGGCCCTCACCCCTCCACTTT.

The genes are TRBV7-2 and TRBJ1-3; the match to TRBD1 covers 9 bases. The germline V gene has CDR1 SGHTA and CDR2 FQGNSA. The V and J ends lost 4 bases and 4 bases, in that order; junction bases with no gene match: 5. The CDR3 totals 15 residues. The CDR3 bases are TGTGCCAGCAGCTCTCCACAGGGGGCCGGAAACACCATATATTTT. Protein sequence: CASSSPQGAGNTIYF. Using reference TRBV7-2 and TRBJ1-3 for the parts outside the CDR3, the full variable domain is GAGVSQSPSNKVTEKGKDVELRCDPISGHTALYWYRQSLGQGLEFLIYFQGNSAPDKSGLPSDRFSAERTGGSVSTLTIQRTQQEDSAVYLCASSSPQGAGNTIYFGEGSWLTVV.

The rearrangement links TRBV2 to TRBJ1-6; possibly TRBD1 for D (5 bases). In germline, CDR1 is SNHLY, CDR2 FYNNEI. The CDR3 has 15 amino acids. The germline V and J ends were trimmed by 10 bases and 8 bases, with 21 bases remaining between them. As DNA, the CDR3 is TGTGCCACCACTCAAAGGCAGGGATGGGATTCACCCCTCCACTTT. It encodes CATTQRQGWDSPLHF.

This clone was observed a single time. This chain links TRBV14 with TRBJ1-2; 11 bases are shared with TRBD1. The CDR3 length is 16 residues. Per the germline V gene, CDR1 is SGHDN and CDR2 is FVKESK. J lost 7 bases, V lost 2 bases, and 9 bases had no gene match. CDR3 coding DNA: TGTGCCAGCAGCCAACAACCGTCGGGGACAGGGGGTGGCTACACCTTC. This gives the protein CASSQQPSGTGGGYTF.